The TCR beta chain under discussion was sequenced for a study of blood T cells in healthy people across ages. Overall study findings and caveats: Diversity of TCR beta per million T cells declined in a roughly linear way with age.

Concerning this clonotype itself: Antigen specificity is unknown. Being one base from a much bigger clone, this may be a read error.

A second roughly 6 to 11 cycle PCR used barcoded and J-beta primers. One entry per CDR3 protein results from TCRdb running MiXCR on the 5' RACE reads. The table has nearly 1 million distinct CDR3 sequences, roughly 51% seen once; the top ten hold about 20%. CDR1 is SQVTM and CDR2 is ANQGSEA in the germline V gene. The length of the CDR3 is 13 residues. V lost 5 bases to trimming and J lost 3 bases, with 13 bases between them. This sequence originates from a woman aged 55-69 years in good health. What was sequenced was blood. The chain links TRBV29-1 to TRBJ1-2; no clear D. The CDR3 nucleotides are TGCAGCGTTATTCCCAAAGGCGACTATGGCTACACCTTC. Encoded protein: CSVIPKGDYGYTF.